The next 8 T cell receptor beta chains were all read from a single sample in a study of spatial heterogeneity in lung cancer. Study-wide points: It was found that expanded intratumoral alpha and beta TCR counts tracked tumor mutation counts.

No antigen is known for these receptors. Using its own MiXCR run on the 5' RACE reads, TCRdb lists one record per CDR3 protein. Of roughly 3,400 distinct CDR3 sequences listed, 30% to 35% are singletons. Noted time point: sample taken at primary tumor resection. The sequences come from lung tumor tissue, collected at surgery. These receptors came from a female donor with early-stage non-small cell lung cancer.

The rearrangement links TRBV28 to TRBJ2-1, with 8 bases fitting TRBD2. Germline values: CDR1 MDHEN, CDR2 SYDVKM. CDR3 length: 18 amino acids. The trim removed 7 bases at V and 2 bases at J, leaving 16 bases unmatched. CDR3: CASTTLRLAFGAYNEQFF. In nucleotides, the CDR3 is TGTGCCAGCACCACCTTGCGACTAGCGTTTGGGGCCTACAATGAGCAGTTCTTC. Combining the CDR3 with reference TRBV28 and TRBJ2-1 gives the whole variable domain DVKVTQSSRYLVKRTGEKVFLECVQDMDHENMFWYRQDPGLGLRLIYFSYDVKMKEKGDIPEGYSVSREKKERFSLILESASTNQTSMYLCASTTLRLAFGAYNEQFFGPGTRLTVL.

The chain links TRBV11-1 to TRBJ2-2; 11 bases map to TRBD2. Germline assignment: CDR1 SGHAT and CDR2 FQDESV (reference sequence). V was clipped by 0 bases and J by 4 bases; unmatched bases: 4. This CDR3 is 17 amino acids long. The CDR3 DNA reads TGTGCCAGCAGCTTAGCGACTAGCGGGGATTCCACCGGGGAGCTGTTTTTT. It encodes CASSLATSGDSTGELFF.

This clonotype was observed a handful of times. The V gene is TRBV5-1, the J gene TRBJ2-2, with 7 bases matching TRBD1. The germline V gene has CDR1 SGHRS and CDR2 YFSETQ. J was trimmed by 0 bases and V by 0 bases; bases with no gene match: 2. The CDR3 covers 16 residues. CDR3 bases: TGCGCCAGCAGCTTGGCCACAGGGGCGAACACCGGGGAGCTGTTTTTT. Encoded protein: CASSLATGANTGELFF.

This clonotype was seen only once. A much larger clone differs by one base, so this may be a read error. The CDR3: CVSSQVTGTDTQYF. The CDR3 DNA sequence: TGTGTCAGCAGCCAAGTTACGGGAACAGATACGCAGTATTTT. The gene calls are TRBV4-2 and TRBJ2-3; D might be TRBD2 (5 bases). The CDR3 runs 14 residues. Germline lookup yields CDR1 LGHNA and CDR2 YNFKEQ.

This clonotype is categorized as medium-sized. The chain is built from TRBV6-2 or TRBV6-3 and TRBJ2-4; D unresolved. Germline assignment: CDR1 MNHEY and CDR2 SVGEGT. The V and J ends lost 3 bases and 8 bases respectively, with 8 bases between them. This CDR3 is built from 12 residues. The CDR3 DNA sequence: TGTGCCAGCAGTTATGGGCTTGACATTCAGTACTTC. It is translated as CASSYGLDIQYF.

In this sample, this clonotype turned up a few times. The chain carries TRBV7-8 and TRBJ1-5; D perhaps matches TRBD1 (5 bases). V lost 5 bases and J lost 0, with 17 bases in between. Germline V gene data show CDR1 as SGHVS and CDR2 as FQNEAQ. The CDR3 totals 17 residues. The CDR3 sequence is CASSPGEGYSSNQPQHF. CDR3 DNA sequence: TGTGCCAGCAGCCCGGGGGAGGGGTATAGTAGCAATCAGCCCCAGCATTTT.

V and J are TRBV6-2 or TRBV6-3 and TRBJ2-1, with D tentatively TRBD2 (5 bases). Germline V gene sequence: CDR1 MNHEY, CDR2 SVGEGT. CDR3 length equals 15 residues. The ends were cut back, 4 bases at V and 8 bases at J, with 18 bases in the middle. CDR3 sequence reads: CASSSGSGEGYEQFF. The CDR3 region has the DNA TGTGCCAGCAGTTCAGGTTCGGGTGAGGGCTATGAGCAGTTCTTC.

In its sample, this clonotype ranks as medium-sized. The gene calls are TRBV24-1 and TRBJ2-2, with TRBD1 matching 9 bases. CDR1 KGHDR and CDR2 SFDVKD come from the germline V gene. The junction had 7 bases not matched to a gene; V was cut back by 8 bases and J by 4 bases. The CDR3 runs to 15 residues. CDR3 region: CATMGQGLSTGELFF. CDR3 bases: TGTGCCACCATGGGACAGGGTTTGAGCACCGGGGAGCTGTTTTTT.